This entry features one T cell receptor beta chain sequence. The specificity of this receptor is unknown. The sample holds no much larger clone one base away, and base qualities are not on file. Libraries were built with the immunoSEQ multiplex PCR assay. For the multiplex PCR, a mixture combining 60 forward primers for TCR Vbeta segments and 13 reverse primers for TCR Jbeta segments was used. The CDR3 region of rearranged TCR beta genes was amplified from genomic DNA by a multiplex PCR assay. The Illumina HiSeq System was used to sequence the amplified TCR beta libraries as 87-base-pair reads. As for the original processing: Across the 670 or so repertoires, a later analysis counted 60 million to 90 million unique TCR beta chains, roughly 11 million of which were shared by at least two donors. To remove PCR and sequencing errors, raw reads were error-corrected and collapsed into unique sequences using a nearest-neighbor algorithm that merged closely related sequences. V, D and J gene segments were assigned by aligning CDR3 sequences to IMGT reference sequences. For a sequence to be retained, at least a six-nucleotide match to both a V gene segment and a J gene segment was required. Rearrangements were classified as productive when the CDR3 lacked stop codons and remained in frame with V and J, and all other rearrangements were classified as non-productive. CDR3 was defined by IMGT convention, running from the second conserved V-encoded cysteine to the conserved J-encoded phenylalanine. The earlier analysis of a few hundred of the donors excluded sequences that lacked an unambiguous match to a single V gene segment. In an earlier analysis of around 600 of the donors, V segments were called functional above 56.7% productive rearrangements and were called segregating when the between-donor standard deviation exceeded 5%. A statistical classification framework was built for diagnosing cytomegalovirus status from the catalog of TCR beta chain sequences. In a later analysis, TCR nucleotide sequences were compared against IMGT/GENE-DB human TR gene sequences so that V and J genes could be assigned. In a later analysis, CDR3 sequences and most-parsimonious VDJ recombination scenarios were assigned using the TCRdist pipeline. In a later analysis, every TCR beta chain was defined by the combination of its CDR3 amino acid sequence and its V-gene family, and reads without a unique V-gene family were dropped. As a way to deal with suspected cross-contamination and a sequencing artifact, a later analysis dropped 450 to 700 nucleotide sequences that were highly shared and had low generation probability. A later analysis calculated a clonal expansion index for each public chain from normalized within-repertoire ranks of inferred template counts. Generation probabilities in a later analysis came from a VDJ recombination model fitted to out-of-frame rearrangements, and those results were checked against IGoR. A later analysis scored TCR-TCR, TCR-HLA and TCR-CMV co-occurrence with hypergeometric tests, applying a repertoire-size bias correction to TCR pairs. To estimate false discovery rates, a later analysis permuted the HLA or CMV assignments 20 times. In a later analysis, co-occurring TCRs were grouped with DBSCAN, and TCRdist sequence similarity was added when clustering was performed within HLA-allele-positive subsets. Repertoires with fewer than 30,000 or more than 120,000 public chains, plus five repertoires with anomalous nucleotide sharing, were excluded from co-occurrence clustering. TCRdb obtained this table from immuneACCESS and retained in-frame rearrangements with V and J assigned. These tables miss some clones; where compared with another copy, unresolved V genes account for less than half of the shortfall, and the remainder is unexplained. That table gives V, J and clone size, and the DNA gave D and trimming. The sample profile shows 200,000 to 250,000 clones; about 79% of them were found once. The ten largest clones capture around 2% of the sample.

This sample is part of a study of cytomegalovirus exposure and HLA in healthy donors (dated by TCRdb to about 2017). The study in broad terms: In an earlier analysis of 587 of the donors, 250 to 300 Gb of sequence data and approximately 100 million unique TCR beta sequences from 180 million or so T cells were reported. An early release covering some 640 HLA-typed donors comprised about 300 gigabases of sequencing data and 85 million to 100 million unique TCR sequences. Of the approximately 400 genotyped donors, less than 85% were placed in the genetic ancestry cluster associated with self-reported Caucasian donors. The study aimed to test whether signatures of past pathogen exposure could be identified by cataloging public T cell receptors. The study used immunosequencing to profile the T cell repertoires of 670 or so subjects and linked those repertoires to cytomegalovirus serostatus. Besides the first cohort of roughly 660 subjects, a separate validation cohort made up of roughly 120 different subjects was used. To predict cytomegalovirus infection status, the study brought together high-throughput TCR immunosequencing, statistical association of individual TCRs with disease status, and machine learning. A later analysis re-analyzed previously published TCR beta repertoires from 600 to 850 donors and added high-resolution HLA genotyping to study TCR occurrence patterns. Rather than drawing on any new phenotypic data, the later analysis identified candidate immune exposures from TCR beta sequences and the way those sequences occurred across donors. An earlier analysis of nearly 600 of the donors applied high-throughput TCR beta sequencing to assess whether each TCR beta V gene segment acted as functional or pseudogenic. Alongside the repertoire data, information on donor age, sex, ethnicity and CMV serostatus was compiled. Genome-wide SNP genotypes for about three fifths of the roughly 700 donors were used in a later genetic analysis, which treated that subset as a discovery cohort. All discovery cohort repertoires had been generated on a single sequencing platform. HLA typing covered class I and class II loci at four-digit resolution. Typing coverage varied by locus: roughly 629-630 donors for A, B, C, DRB1 and DQB1; 500 to 550 for DQA1; over 600 for DPA1; under 490 for DPB1. Roughly 5 DR-DQ haplotypes were handled as single units for association and clustering, since linkage in the cohort was strong. Across 300 to 500 genotyped donors of the cohort, an average of about 240,000 unique TCR beta nucleotide sequences per donor were sequenced, and roughly 17% of those sequences were non-productive. The paper as a whole reports these results and caveats: The cohort was sequenced for TCR beta chains only, and without alpha or paired-chain data the features that could be detected were limited. Linkage disequilibrium might explain the correlated functional status among segregating V segments, but an unknown experimental factor could not be ruled out. While some public TCRs were present in many individuals, most TCR sequences turned up only very rarely across donors. A total of fewer than 200 TCR beta chains were listed by the study as associated with cytomegalovirus. Some IMGT-functional V segments, including TRBV6-2 and TRBV6-3, could not be distinguished by the 87-base-pair reads and were therefore excluded. The only immune exposure information available for the cohort was CMV serostatus. In a later genetic analysis, a missense DCLRE1C variant was associated with V-gene and J-gene trimming of TCR beta chains, and the association was replicated in an independent cohort. In an earlier analysis of some 500 of the donors, most TCR beta V segments were observed in productive rearrangements about 87% or about 30% of the time, broadly matching IMGT annotations. According to a later genetic analysis, donors in an Asian-associated ancestry cluster had fewer N-insertions in productive TCRs than the roughly 670-donor mean. A later analysis associated 15,000 to 20,000 TCR beta sequences with specific HLA alleles at a false discovery rate of 0.05. Because counts were too low, seventeen rarely observed V segments, including chromosome 9 orphons, were excluded from the earlier analysis of 587 of the donors. A later analysis found that TCR association rates varied across HLA loci, with DRB1 alleles showing the most associated TCRs and HLA-C alleles the fewest. Strong co-occurrence of HLA alleles, especially DR and DQ, made assigning TCR associations to individual alleles difficult. A later analysis found that HLA-associated TCR beta chains were more clonally expanded and had lower generation probabilities than equally common non-associated chains. A group of highly shared sequence variants was considered likely to be a technical artifact of the sequencing pipeline. Presence/absence analyses assumed roughly uniform sequencing depth across donors, an assumption that may not hold. In vitro tests confirmed that three of the cytomegalovirus-associated TCR beta chains recognize cytomegalovirus antigens. The classifier was reported to diagnose cytomegalovirus status with high specificity and sensitivity in both the original cohort and the validation cohort. The authors suggested that the approach could potentially be extended to other disease states and immunological phenotypes. A later analysis reported that several top co-occurrence clusters appeared linked to parvovirus B19, influenza, CMV and Epstein-Barr virus. A further reported finding was that TCR beta sequences accurately predicted the HLA-A and HLA-B alleles for most subjects in the first cohort. Most CMV-associated TCR beta chains appeared to be HLA-restricted in a later analysis, and the HLA associations seemed to be driven largely by CMV exposure. HLA typing was unavailable for some donors at each locus, so association tests used only the typed subset.

Its CDR3 holds 20 amino acids, cysteine through phenylalanine. CDR3 DNA only is kept here, 60 bases in frame from base 1. CDR1 SGDLS and CDR2 YYNGEE are derived from the germline V gene. V and J are trimmed by 1 base and 7 bases, and the gene matches miss 23 bases of the junction. The cohort consisted of 600 to 700 healthy bone marrow donors. At the time of sampling, all cohort members were nominally healthy, though unrecorded immune exposures were likely present. The donor tested CMV seronegative and was one of the 352 seronegative cohort members. A peripheral blood sample was collected from each donor, and TCR beta sequencing was performed on peripheral blood mononuclear cells. The Qiagen DNeasy Blood Extraction Kit was used to extract genomic DNA from the blood cell samples.

This sequence uses TRBV9 and TRBJ2-3, and TRBD2 matches 8 of the central bases. The sequencing sample was made of PBMCs. This clonotype was obtained from a man aged 18 to 29 in good health and CMV-seronegative. The CDR3 loop reads CASSVTPFRSGSYHMYTQYF. The sequenced DNA is TGTGCCAGCAGCGTAACCCCCTTTAGGAGCGGGAGTTACCACATGTATACGCAGTATTTT.